Each of the 11 T cell receptor beta chains below was sequenced from the same sample in a study of chemoradiotherapy in HPV16-positive cancers. Assay used: immunoSEQ multiplex PCR; TCRdb lists only in-frame clones, some missing. Of under 30,000 clones listed, approximately 94% are singletons. The sample was gathered from a patient who underwent chemoradiotherapy. The receptors shown here come from a human donor with HPV-associated anogenital cancer.

The chain employs TRBV9 and TRBJ2-3; TRBD2 aligns across 13 bases. Germline V gene sequence: CDR1 SGDLS, CDR2 YYNGEE. The CDR3 contains 16 residues. Trimming at V came to 0 bases and at J to 6 bases, leaving 4 bases not matched to a gene. CDR3 amino acids: CASSVALAGGTDTQYF. The CDR3 nucleotides are TGTGCCAGCAGCGTAGCACTAGCGGGGGGGACCGATACGCAGTATTTT.

The chain combines TRBV7-6 with TRBJ2-3, with TRBD1 identical over 8 bases. The CDR3 spans 19 residues. V gave up 3 bases and J gave up 0 bases; unmatched junction bases: 14. Germline V lookup: CDR1 SGHVS, CDR2 FNYEAQ. CDR3 amino acids: CASSFDGQGESTSTDTQYF. The CDR3 DNA follows: TGTGCCAGCAGCTTTGACGGACAGGGAGAAAGTACTAGCACAGATACGCAGTATTTT. The variable domain in full, with the rest retrieved from reference TRBV7-6 and TRBJ2-3, is GAGVSQSPRYKVTKRGQDVALRCDPISGHVSLYWYRQALGQGPEFLTYFNYEAQQDKSGLPNDRFSAERPEGSISTLTIQRTEQRDSAMYRCASSFDGQGESTSTDTQYFGPGTRLTVL.

This chain uses TRBV11-2 with TRBJ2-5, with D possibly matching TRBD2 (6 bases). In germline, CDR1 is SGHAT, CDR2 FQNNGV. This CDR3 contains 15 residues. Trimming removed 1 base from V and 5 bases from J, with 14 bases in between. CDR3 DNA: TGTGCCAGCAGCTTAGGGGGCCGGGACTTGGAGACCCAGTACTTC. Residues: CASSLGGRDLETQYF.

V is TRBV5-8 and J is TRBJ1-4, with 8 bases matching TRBD1. The CDR3 loop spans 17 amino acids. V shed 0 bases and J 2 bases; nucleotides not matched to a gene: 6. Germline loops: CDR1 SGHTS, CDR2 YDEGEE. The CDR3 here is CASSLARTGLTNEKLFF. CDR3 nucleotides: TGTGCCAGCAGCTTGGCCCGGACAGGGCTTACTAATGAAAAACTGTTTTTT.

The chain recombines TRBV5-1 with TRBJ1-2; 7 bases map to TRBD1. J lost 5 bases, V lost 0 bases, and 4 bases had no gene match. The CDR3 consists of 14 residues. Germline V gives CDR1 SGHRS, CDR2 YFSETQ. In DNA, the CDR3 is TGCGCCAGCAGCTTGGAGACAGGGACGTATGGCTACACCTTC. It yields the protein CASSLETGTYGYTF. The full variable domain, with the rest looked up from reference TRBV5-1 and TRBJ1-2, is KAGVTQTPRYLIKTRGQQVTLSCSPISGHRSVSWYQQTPGQGLQFLFEYFSETQRNKGNFPGRFSGRQFSNSRSEMNVSTLELGDSALYLCASSLETGTYGYTFGSGTRLTVV.

The V and J genes are TRBV19 and TRBJ1-3; maybe TRBD1 (5 bases). From germline, CDR1 is LNHDA and CDR2 SQIVND (reference sequence). With 6 bases removed from V and 0 bases from J, the gap between germline ends came to 12 bases. This CDR3 contains 15 residues. The CDR3 DNA sequence: TGTGCCAGTAGCATCCGGACACACTCTGGAAACACCATATATTTT. Amino acid sequence: CASSIRTHSGNTIYF.

The chain combines TRBV6-1 with TRBJ1-6, with 8 bases matching TRBD1. CDR3 length: 15 residues. J lost 8 bases, V lost 8 bases, and 11 bases had no gene match. The V gene's germline CDR1 is MNHNS and CDR2 SASEGT. CDR3 sequence (DNA): TGTGCCAGCGGAAGCAGGGGGCATGGGGATTCACCCCTCCACTTT. Translating gives CASGSRGHGDSPLHF.

In its sample, this clone was seen a few times. The V call is TRBV11-3, the J call TRBJ2-3; 9 bases align to TRBD2. CDR1 SGHNT and CDR2 YENEEA come from the germline V gene. CDR3 size: 16 residues. V was pared by 8 bases and J by 6 bases, with 15 bases of the junction left unmatched. The DNA of the CDR3 is TGTGCCAGCGGCGAATCGGGGACTAGCAGTTCGGATACGCAGTATTTT. Residues: CASGESGTSSSDTQYF.

This clone was recorded only once. This chain uses TRBV2 with TRBJ2-1; perhaps D is TRBD1 or TRBD2 (5 bases each). V lost 8 bases, J lost 6 bases, and 11 bases lay in between. The CDR3 is 12 residues long. Germline assignment: CDR1 SNHLY and CDR2 FYNNEI. This CDR3 is CASGTGRNEQFF. In nucleotides, the CDR3 is TGTGCCAGCGGGACGGGCCGCAATGAGCAGTTCTTC.

The rearrangement joins TRBV2 to TRBJ2-7, with a weak D call TRBD1 (5 bases). The V gene's germline CDR1 is SNHLY and CDR2 FYNNEI. The CDR3 consists of 14 residues. V gave up 1 base and J gave up 4 bases, with 11 bases separating them. CDR3 nucleotide sequence: TGTGCCAGCAGTGAAGAGCAGGGTCGATACGAGCAGTACTTC. Amino acid sequence: CASSEEQGRYEQYF.

The chain is built from TRBV15 and TRBJ1-2; no definite D call. The CDR3 totals 14 residues. Germline CDR1 is LNHNV and CDR2 is YYDKDF (reference sequence). The V end was cut by 3 bases, the J end by 5 bases, with 13 bases between. CDR3 in DNA: TGTGCCACCAGCAGTTCCGGGGAAGATTATGGCTACACCTTC. It is translated as CATSSSGEDYGYTF.